This T cell receptor (beta chain) is from a study of cytomegalovirus exposure and HLA in healthy donors. Study overall: From donors who were HLA-typed, an early data release held about 85 million unique TCRs.

PCR amplification relied on 60 Vbeta primers (plus 13 Jbeta primers). Libraries were prepared by immunoSEQ multiplex PCR; TCRdb keeps only in-frame clonotypes and omits some of them. Of 110,000 to 150,000 clones listed, less than 80% are singletons. Sampled while nominally healthy, donors likely had unrecorded immune exposures. Sample: PBMCs. The receptor was isolated from a woman aged 45-59 years in good health and CMV-seropositive.

The CDR3, as DNA: TGCGCCAGCAGCGCCTTGGGACAGGGGGCGGACACCGGGGAGCTGTTTTTT. Translated: CASSALGQGADTGELFF. The chain uses TRBV5-1 and TRBJ2-2; 12 bases align to TRBD1. With V trimmed by 4 bases and J by 3 bases, 7 bases remained unmatched. Per germline, CDR1 SGHRS and CDR2 YFSETQ. The CDR3 sequence is 17 residues long.